This TCR beta chain was found in a study of T cell clonality in common variable immunodeficiency. Generated by immunoSEQ multiplex PCR, the TCRdb table keeps only in-frame clones and is missing some. The specimen has fewer than 50,000 clones, none found just once. The trim removed 10 bases at V and 0 bases at J, leaving 8 bases unmatched. CDR1 and CDR2 from the germline V gene are LNHDA and SQIVND (reference sequence). This CDR3 contains 14 residues. Ten or more counts support this clone. The read falls 3 residues short of the CDR3 end, and the missing part is taken from the germline J gene. V and J are TRBV19 and TRBJ1-1; 7 bases match TRBD1. This clonotype originated in a person aged 18-70 years in good health. What was sequenced was peripheral blood mononuclear cells. The CDR3 is CATQRGPVNTEAFF. The CDR3 bases that were read are TGTGCCACGCAGAGGGGGCCGGTGAACACTGAA. Variable domain in full (rest from reference TRBV19 and TRBJ1-1): DGGITQSPKYLFRKEGQNVTLSCEQNLNHDAMYWYRQDPGQGLRLIYYSQIVNDFQKGDIAEGYSVSREKKESFPLTVTSAQKNPTAFYLCATQRGPVNTEAFFGQGTRLTVV.